The present T cell receptor beta chain was sequenced within a study of T-cell memory formation after mild COVID-19. Study conclusions and caveats: Nothing confirmed that second-wave clones peaking on day 37 were specific for SARS-CoV-2.

This clonotype has ten or more counts. The target antigen is unknown. From the 5' RACE reads, TCRdb called clonotypes with MiXCR, one entry per CDR3 protein. The sample consists of some 100,000 distinct CDR3 sequences, 11% of them appearing once. CDR3 length: 13 amino acids. Trimming removed 2 bases at V and 2 bases at J, with 5 bases between. Germline assignment: CDR1 SGHVS and CDR2 FQNEAQ. The chain joins TRBV7-8 to TRBJ2-3; D unresolved. The clonotype originates from a young man who had mild COVID-19 (a few samples of this study predate the infection). Cell type and time point are not known. Specimen: PBMCs or a T cell subset sorted from them (not recorded which). The CDR3 DNA follows: TGTGCCAGCAGCTTAATCGCCACAGATACGCAGTATTTT. Translation: CASSLIATDTQYF.